What follows describes a single TCR beta chain. The antigen is not known. This record comes from a study of post-analysis software for immune sequencing data. Study overall: In terms of disease course, relapsing-remitting, secondary progressive and progressive-relapsing multiple sclerosis were included. Study-wide results and caveats: Comparison with controls showed significantly lower normalized Chao1 diversity in multiple sclerosis patients. Five or six TRBV segments were significantly more frequent in patients than in controls. TRBV5-6, TRBV5-1 and TRBV20-1 were among these segments.

Unique molecular identifiers were carried by the TCR beta cDNA libraries. TCRdb called the PCR reads again in MiXCR, with one record for every CDR3 protein. The sample holds 750,000 to 900,000 distinct CDR3 sequences, around 42% seen once. Trimming took off 4 bases at V and 0 bases at J, with 13 bases between the two ends. The length of the CDR3 is 16 residues. CDR1 and CDR2 (germline): SGDLS, YYNGEE. Input material: blood. This sequence joins TRBV9 and TRBJ1-4; tentative D call: TRBD1 (5 bases). This TCR derives from a girl between 5 and 17 years old with multiple sclerosis. This chain's CDR3 is CASSPWDGATNEKLFF. In DNA form, the CDR3 reads TGTGCCAGCAGCCCCTGGGACGGCGCAACTAATGAAAAACTGTTTTTT.